This is a list of T cell receptor beta chains from one sample in a study of T cells in localized non-small cell lung cancer. The protocol was immunoSEQ multiplex PCR, while the TCRdb copy is restricted to in-frame clones and leaves out a portion. Of 61,000 or so clones listed, about nine tenths are singletons. The sample was peripheral blood, taken before any cancer treatment. The receptor source for this set is a woman between 40 and 69 years old with stage I lung adenocarcinoma. Each CDR3 is given without its conserved first and last residue.

j_call | v_call | cdr3_aa
TRBJ1-1 | TRBV10-3 | AIRQGPNTEAF
TRBJ1-2 | TRBV19 | ASSILGQGAGGYT
TRBJ1-1 | TRBV7-2 | ASSSSGRTEAF
TRBJ1-6 | TRBV7-2 | ASSTLRAGHNSPLH
TRBJ1-6 | TRBV27 | ASSFYNSPLH
TRBJ2-4 | TRBV5-1 | ASSPDRGKNIQY
TRBJ2-1 | TRBV12-5 | ASMGVTGTEFKV
TRBJ1-3 | TRBV11-2 | ASSLAGSGNTIY
TRBJ1-2 | TRBV30 | ACQGGSFYGYT
TRBJ1-1 | TRBV2 | ASMEGTEAF
TRBJ1-2 | TRBV7-9 | ASSRTGGSNYGYT
TRBJ2-3 | TRBV4-3 | ASSQDFGAGADTQY
TRBJ1-1 | TRBV28 | ASSPGETEAF
TRBJ2-6 | TRBV2 | ASSVSGVGANVLT
TRBJ2-1 | TRBV18 | ASSSNNEQF
TRBJ1-1 | TRBV5-5 | ASSLIGLNTEAF
TRBJ1-1 | TRBV19 | ASSPTIGFAEAF
TRBJ1-3 | TRBV9 | ASSFSDGSGNTIY
TRBJ1-1 | TRBV7-3 | ASSSRRNTEAF
TRBJ1-1 | TRBV10-2 | ASSPSSGGAF
TRBJ1-1 | TRBV7-3 | ASSLNPQGVNTEAF
TRBJ1-2 | TRBV30 | AWSVRQGANGYT
TRBJ1-1 | TRBV29-1 | SVEPTGNTEAF
TRBJ1-2 | TRBV29-1 | SVAQLVGAADGYT
TRBJ2-3 | TRBV7-2 | ASSLVGAGGEDTQY
TRBJ1-2 | TRBV19 | ASSSGNTGTAEAT
TRBJ1-4 | TRBV7-9 | ASSRSGAAGSEKLF
TRBJ1-1 | TRBV9 | ASSIDRDTDEAF
TRBJ1-4 | TRBV19 | ASSTSGAIGEKLF
TRBJ1-4 | TRBV28 | ASSRRDTFATNEKLF
TRBJ1-2 | TRBV7-8 | ASSLVTTAPYGYT
TRBJ1-6 | TRBV2 | ASSLRTNSPLH
TRBJ2-5 | TRBV19 | ASSTVTGETQY
TRBJ1-1 | TRBV6-6 | ASSYDTEAF
TRBJ1-2 | TRBV6-1 | ASSGGLRYGYT
TRBJ1-2 | TRBV7-2 | ASKQNYGYT
TRBJ1-3 | TRBV6-6 | ASSRGSSGNTIY
TRBJ2-7 | TRBV6-5 | ASASAGNVYEQY
TRBJ1-2 | TRBV9 | ASSVGTGYDYGYT
TRBJ2-1 | TRBV7-3 | ASSSTGAGYSYNEQF
TRBJ2-7 | TRBV19 | ASSAPGLAVHEQY
TRBJ2-7 | TRBV6-1 | ASSNSDEQY
TRBJ2-2 | TRBV15 | ATSSGGTGLLF
TRBJ2-7 | TRBV7-2 | ASSLNYEQY
TRBJ2-6 | TRBV10-3 | AISQVSGHSNKISGANVLT
TRBJ2-1 | TRBV7-2 | ASSSRDRMNYNEQF
TRBJ1-1 | TRBV5-6 | ASSFAVNTEAF
TRBJ1-5 | TRBV27 | ASSLLLGDQPQH
TRBJ2-5 | TRBV4-3 | ASSQDKTGTGLGETQY
TRBJ2-1 | TRBV18 | ASSAQGTWDNEQF
TRBJ2-7 | TRBV6-6 | ASSYTGSYEQY
TRBJ2-7 | TRBV6-5 | ASREGPTKIYEQY